The rows below give T cell receptor beta chains drawn from one sample of a study of early T cells in non-severe SARS-CoV-2 infection. TCRdb used MiXCR to reprocess the 5' RACE reads, holding one entry per CDR3 protein. Here the sample spans tens of thousands of distinct CDR3 sequences, roughly 6.1% being singletons. Sequencing used whole blood, obtained at baseline. The receptor set was obtained from an adult who was a healthcare worker with PCR-confirmed SARS-CoV-2 infection or an uninfected control (not recorded which). The CDR3 runs from the conserved cysteine through the conserved F or W. D genes are given only for firm matches. Size tells how often a clone was seen (once, few, many) or the class of an expanded clone, and some rows leave it out.

>TRBV7-6|.|few|TRBJ1-5
TGTGCCAGCAGCTTAGGTTCAGGCCTAACAGGAATCAATCAGCCCCAGCATTTT
CASSLGSGLTGINQPQHF
>TRBV21-1|.|few|TRBJ2-7
TGTGCCAGCAGCAGGGACAGATTCTACGAGCAGTACTTC
CASSRDRFYEQYF
>TRBV10-3|.|many|TRBJ2-3
TGTGCCATCAGTGAGTCGAAGGCAGAAAGCACAGATACGCAGTATTTT
CAISESKAESTDTQYF
>TRBV5-4|TRBD1|many|TRBJ2-1
TGTGCCAGCAGCCCAACCGGGACAGGCCAAGACTACAATGAGCAGTTCTTC
CASSPTGTGQDYNEQFF
>TRBV27|TRBD1|many|TRBJ1-1
TGTGCCAGTTCGTACAGGGGGCGGGTAACTGAAGCTTTCTTT
CASSYRGRVTEAFF
>TRBV29-1|TRBD1|many|TRBJ2-1
TGCAGCGTTGAAGTACCAGGGGGTAGCCGTTTGAGCGGTGAGCAGTTCTTC
CSVEVPGGSRLSGEQFF
>TRBV13|TRBD1|few|TRBJ1-3
TGTGCCAGCAGCTACGGACAGGGCTCTGGAAACACCATATATTTT
CASSYGQGSGNTIYF
>TRBV28|.|few|TRBJ2-7
TGTGCCAGCAGTGGGACCAGCTACGAGCAGTACTTC
CASSGTSYEQYF
>TRBV4-1|.|many|TRBJ1-1
TGCGCCAGCAGCCAAGCAGACCTCAACACTGAAGCTTTCTTT
CASSQADLNTEAFF
>TRBV7-9|TRBD2|many|TRBJ2-3
TGTGCCGGGTCTAGCGGGAGAATTGATACGCAGTATTTT
CAGSSGRIDTQYF
>TRBV20-1|.|many|TRBJ1-5
TGCAGTGCTAGAGATCCTTGGAGATCCAATCAGCCCCAGCATTTT
CSARDPWRSNQPQHF
>TRBV6-2/TRBV6-3|.|many|TRBJ2-3
TGTGCCAGCAGTGGTGTGCGGGGTAGCACAGATACGCAGTATTTT
CASSGVRGSTDTQYF
>TRBV4-3|.|.|TRBJ2-4
TGCGCCAGCAGCCCGACCCAACTAGCAGGGGGGCAGGCTCAGTACTTC
CASSPTQLAGGQAQYF
>TRBV7-6|.|.|TRBJ2-2
TGTGCCAGCAGCTTGGGGCAGCACGGGGAGCTGTTTTTT
CASSLGQHGELFF
>TRBV20-1|.|.|TRBJ1-1
TGCAGTGCTAGCCTGGGACAACTGAACACTGAAGCTTTCTTT
CSASLGQLNTEAFF
>TRBV11-2|.|few|TRBJ1-1
TGTGCCAGCAGCACTCCCAACCCTGAAGCTTTCTTT
CASSTPNPEAFF
>TRBV7-6|TRBD2|.|TRBJ2-1
TGTGCCAGAGGAGGCGGGGGGGCCCAGAGCTCCTACAATGAGCAGTTCTTC
CARGGGGAQSSYNEQFF
>TRBV5-6|TRBD2|many|TRBJ2-1
TGTGCCAGCAGGCCGAGACTAGCGGGTTACAATGAGCAGTTCTTC
CASRPRLAGYNEQFF
>TRBV5-4|.|.|TRBJ2-5
TGTGCCAGCAGCCCCACGGCCCAAGAGACCCAGTACTTC
CASSPTAQETQYF
>TRBV28|.|.|TRBJ1-2
TGTGCCAGCAGTCCACCATTTGATAACTATGGCTACACCTTC
CASSPPFDNYGYTF
>TRBV3-1|.|.|TRBJ1-6
TGTGCCAGCAGCCCGGGGATGTGGTCACCCCTCCACTTT
CASSPGMWSPLHF
>TRBV12-5|.|many|TRBJ1-1
TGTGCTAGTGGCCCCGACAGGCGGGGGACTGAAGCTTTCTTT
CASGPDRRGTEAFF
>TRBV3-1|.|.|TRBJ2-1
TGTGCCAGCAGCCAAGGGGGCCAGCGGAATGAGCAGTTCTTC
CASSQGGQRNEQFF
>TRBV4-2|TRBD2|.|TRBJ2-1
TGTGCCAGCAGCCAGGAAACCGGGACTAGCGGGAGAAATGAGCAGTTCTTC
CASSQETGTSGRNEQFF
>TRBV20-1|.|many|TRBJ1-1
TGCAGTGCTAGTGTAGACGGGAACACTGAAGCTTTCTTT
CSASVDGNTEAFF
>TRBV4-3|.|many|TRBJ2-4
TGCGCCAGCAGCCAAGGTGGCGCGTTAGCCAAAAACATTCAGTACTTC
CASSQGGALAKNIQYF
>TRBV5-1|.|few|TRBJ2-3
TGCGCCAGCAGCTTGTACTCTAGGCCGGATACGCAGTATTTT
CASSLYSRPDTQYF
>TRBV7-3|TRBD1|few|TRBJ1-2
TGTGCCAGCAGCTACGGGACAGGCGATGGCTACACCTTC
CASSYGTGDGYTF
>TRBV7-9|TRBD2|many|TRBJ2-5
TGTGCCAGCAGCTTAGGGACTAGCGGGCAAGAGACCCAGTACTTC
CASSLGTSGQETQYF
>TRBV6-2/TRBV6-3|.|.|TRBJ2-1
TGTGCCAGCAGTTCCCCCCTTCCGTCCCGCTCCTACAATGAGCAGTTCTTC
CASSSPLPSRSYNEQFF
>TRBV6-6|.|.|TRBJ1-2
TGTGCCAGCAGTTCGAGTCTAGGCAGTGGCTACACCTTC
CASSSSLGSGYTF
>TRBV6-5|.|few|TRBJ1-1
TGTGCCAGCAGTTACTCCAGGGGTCGACCCTCGAACACTGAAGCTTTCTTT
CASSYSRGRPSNTEAFF
>TRBV20-1|.|few|TRBJ2-5
TGCAGTGCTAGACTGGCGACAGCCCAAGAGACCCAGTACTTC
CSARLATAQETQYF
>TRBV7-2|.|many|TRBJ2-1
TGTGCCAGCAGCTTTACAGGGTTTGAGCAGTTCTTC
CASSFTGFEQFF
>TRBV7-2|.|many|TRBJ2-7
TGTGCCAGCAGCGGGACACGTCTGGGGGAGCAGTACTTC
CASSGTRLGEQYF
>TRBV12-3/TRBV12-4|.|few|TRBJ2-7
TGTGCCAGCAGTCCGAGCAACGAAAACTCCTACGAGCAGTACTTC
CASSPSNENSYEQYF
>TRBV5-4|TRBD2|few|TRBJ2-1
TGTGCCAGCAGTTCCCTTCAGCGGGGGGGCATCGATGAGCAGTTCTTC
CASSSLQRGGIDEQFF
>TRBV12-3/TRBV12-4|.|many|TRBJ1-5
TGTGCCAGCAGATCTAGGGGCCAGAGCAATCAGCCCCAGCATTTT
CASRSRGQSNQPQHF
>TRBV6-2/TRBV6-3|.|.|TRBJ1-2
TGTGCCAGCAGCCCTACCGTCAACTATGGCTACACCTTC
CASSPTVNYGYTF
>TRBV7-2|.|many|TRBJ1-3
TGTGCCAGCAGCCGGGGGGGGTTTGGAAACACCATATATTTT
CASSRGGFGNTIYF
>TRBV7-2|.|.|TRBJ2-5
TGTGCCAGCAGCTTATGGGGGGGCAATCAGGAGACCCAGTACTTC
CASSLWGGNQETQYF
>TRBV2|TRBD1|few|TRBJ2-1
TGTGCCAGCAGTGGGGACAGGAGGGATGAGCAGTTCTTC
CASSGDRRDEQFF
>TRBV5-8|.|once|TRBJ2-3
TGTGCCAGCAGCCCCGGGTCCTACGGAGATACGCAGTATTTT
CASSPGSYGDTQYF
>TRBV7-9|.|many|TRBJ2-6
TGTGCCAGCAGCCCCTTAACGGCACGCAGAGTGTCTGGGGCCAACGTCCTGACTTTC
CASSPLTARRVSGANVLTF
>TRBV2|TRBD1|many|TRBJ1-5
TGTGCCAGCAGTCCACCACAGGGGTGGATTCAGCCCCAGCATTTT
CASSPPQGWIQPQHF
>TRBV29-1|TRBD1|many|TRBJ2-3
TGCAGCGCCGACGGACAGGGGAGAACAGATACGCAGTATTTT
CSADGQGRTDTQYF
>TRBV20-1|TRBD2|.|TRBJ2-1
TGCAGTGCTAGGAGATTTCGGACTAGCGGCCACAATGAGCAGTTCTTC
CSARRFRTSGHNEQFF
>TRBV11-2|.|many|TRBJ1-3
TGTGCCAGCACGAACTACCGGGACACCATATATTTT
CASTNYRDTIYF
>TRBV28|.|.|TRBJ2-5
TGTGCCAGCAGTTTAGGGGTGACTAGGAAGGGGGAGACCCAGTACTTC
CASSLGVTRKGETQYF
>TRBV12-3/TRBV12-4|.|many|TRBJ2-3
TGTGCCAGCAGTTTAGGGGCAGAGGGCACAGATACGCAGTATTTT
CASSLGAEGTDTQYF
>TRBV4-1|TRBD2|few|TRBJ2-2
TGCGCCAGCAGCCATCCGGGACTAGCGGGATCTCAGGCCGGGGAGCTGTTTTTT
CASSHPGLAGSQAGELFF
>TRBV5-1|TRBD1|.|TRBJ1-5
TGCGCCAGCAGCCCAGGGACAGCGGATCAGCCCCAGCATTTT
CASSPGTADQPQHF
>TRBV12-3/TRBV12-4|.|many|TRBJ1-1
TGTGCCAGCAGCTTAGTCGGGGCGAACACTGAAGCTTTCTTT
CASSLVGANTEAFF